The 5 T cell receptor beta chains given below trace back to one sample, sequenced in a study of shared clonotypes between healthy human individuals. TCRdb keeps only in-frame clones here, not all; method: immunoSEQ multiplex PCR. There are roughly 660,000 clones in the sample; 90% occur only once, and 30% to 40% lies in the top ten. The sample comprised memory CD8+ T cells from PBMCs. Subset given: CD45RO+ cells pooled with CCR7-negative TemRA cells. The receptor set was obtained from a man between 18 and 29 years old in good health. Some clones in this sample may be carry-over from other donors' samples.

The chain employs TRBV2 and TRBJ2-7; 8 positions agree with TRBD1. With V trimmed by 4 bases and J by 3 bases, 5 bases remained unmatched. The CDR3 has 14 amino acids. CDR1 SNHLY and CDR2 FYNNEI come from the germline V gene. CDR3 DNA: TGTGCCAGCAGTGCCCGGGACAGGAGCTACGAGCAGTACTTC. Protein product: CASSARDRSYEQYF.

The chain combines TRBV7-9 with TRBJ2-2, with D maybe TRBD1 (6 bases). There are 17 residues in the CDR3. CDR1 and CDR2 (germline): SEHNR, FQNEAQ (reference sequence). The V and J ends lost 5 bases and 5 bases respectively, with 21 bases between them. The CDR3: CASSPAMQTGVTGELFF. The DNA of the CDR3 is TGTGCCAGCAGCCCGGCGATGCAGACAGGTGTAACCGGGGAGCTGTTTTTT.

About this clone itself: Since a far larger clone is one base different, this is likely a read error. The same CDR3 arises from other DNA sequences in this sample as well. The rearrangement uses TRBV7-2 and TRBJ2-2; D is undetermined. CDR3 length: 12 residues. CDR1 is SGHTA and CDR2 is FQGNSA in the germline V gene. The V and J ends lost 7 bases and 6 bases respectively, with 9 bases between them. CDR3 in DNA: TGTGCCAGCACCACGAGACCCGGGGAGCTGTTTTTT. Its translation: CASTTRPGELFF.

This chain's CDR3 is CASSQTRVREGRYEQYF. For the CDR3, the DNA is TGTGCCAGCAGCCAAACCAGGGTACGGGAGGGCCGGTACGAGCAGTACTTC. The chain couples TRBV14 to TRBJ2-7; 8 nucleotides align to TRBD2. This CDR3 spans 17 amino acids. Germline CDR1 reads SGHDN; CDR2 reads FVKESK. V was clipped by 2 bases and J by 4 bases; unmatched bases: 13.

The chain recombines TRBV27 with TRBJ1-2, with D uncertain. Germline assignment: CDR1 MNHEY and CDR2 SMNVEV (reference sequence). The CDR3 runs 13 residues. V lost 2 bases and J 4 bases, leaving 8 bases between the germline ends. The CDR3 nucleotides are TGTGCCAGCAGTTTAGAAGGCAGCTATGGCTACACCTTC. Its protein product is CASSLEGSYGYTF.